This T cell receptor beta chain derives from a study of T cells in Graves' hyperthyroidism and ophthalmopathy. Overall study context: Initial diagnosis, before any treatment, was when peripheral blood was collected. Notes on the study in general: Ophthalmopathy was predicted by the model a median of roughly 6.6 months ahead of onset.

This clonotype was counted ten times or more. Its matching antigen is unknown. The CDR3 contains 14 residues. V was pared by 6 bases and J by 0 bases, with 4 bases of the junction left unmatched. Uncontrolled infection, other autoimmune disease, pregnancy or lactation led to exclusion. PBMCs stemmed from less than 13 ml fresh peripheral blood. Researchers amplified the TCR beta CDR3 regions from RNA transcripts. When the TCR CDR3 underwent first-round RT-PCR, the HTBI primer set was used. TCRdb itself ran the multiplex PCR reads through MiXCR, one entry per CDR3 protein. The sample lists a few hundred thousand distinct CDR3 sequences, more than 15% occurring once.

Sequenced: blood. The V gene is TRBV12-3 or TRBV12-4, the J gene TRBJ1-1; 7 bases map to TRBD1. The source is an older woman with Graves' ophthalmopathy. CDR3 sequence: CASSYTGVNTEAFF. Written as DNA, the CDR3 is TGTGCCAGCAGCTATACAGGGGTGAACACTGAAGCTTTCTTT.